This entry lists 27 T cell receptor beta chains sequenced from one sample in a study of identical twins. Each CDR3 protein is one row after TCRdb ran MiXCR on the 5' RACE reads. The table shows approximately 470,000 distinct CDR3 sequences, with approximately 14% occurring only once. This sample was also put to use in a study of yellow fever vaccine responses in identical twins.

The sample comprised CD4+ T cells sorted from blood. These TCRs come from a woman aged 18-30 years in good health.

This clonotype showed up just a few times. As DNA, the CDR3 is TGCGCCAGCAGCCCCGTTGCCACAGATACGCAGTATTTT. Translation: CASSPVATDTQYF. The chain couples TRBV5-1 to TRBJ2-3; D remains ambiguous. Trimming took off 4 bases at V and 2 bases at J, with 8 bases between the two ends. The CDR3 length is 13 residues. Germline-derived CDR1 and CDR2 are SGHRS and YFSETQ.

This clonotype was recorded a few times. The V gene is TRBV28, the J gene TRBJ2-5, with D perhaps matching TRBD1 (7 bases). Germline assignment: CDR1 MDHEN and CDR2 SYDVKM. There are 14 residues in the CDR3. Trimming shortened V by 6 bases and J by 2 bases, and 13 bases separated the two germline ends. The CDR3 DNA reads TGTGCCAGCAGGCAGGGGGGAAGACAAGAGACCCAGTACTTC. As protein: CASRQGGRQETQYF.

This chain uses TRBV20-1 with TRBJ2-7, with D possibly TRBD1 on 8 matching bases. Germline V lookup: CDR1 DFQATT, CDR2 SNEGSKA (reference sequence). V dropped 6 bases and J dropped 6 bases, with 21 bases sitting between them. The CDR3 contains 14 residues. CDR3 in amino acids: CSALGGQGAFEQYF. In DNA, the CDR3 is TGCAGTGCCCTCGGGGGGCAGGGGGCGTTCGAGCAGTACTTC.

This clonotype has just a few counts. The chain has TRBV20-1 and TRBJ1-3; D unclear. Deletions cut 6 bases from V and 0 bases from J, with 15 bases between. This CDR3 has 15 amino acids. Germline loops: CDR1 DFQATT, CDR2 SNEGSKA (reference sequence). The chain's CDR3 is CSAATRRNSGNTIYF. Here the CDR3 DNA reads TGCAGTGCAGCGACCCGACGCAACTCTGGAAACACCATATATTTT.

This sequence joins TRBV4-2 and TRBJ2-7; 9 bases fit TRBD1. The length of the CDR3 is 16 residues. Germline CDR1 and CDR2: LGHNA and YNFKEQ. The junction had 10 bases not matched to a gene; V was cut back by 4 bases and J by 3 bases. This CDR3 is CASSPPPDRGIYEQYF. In DNA, the CDR3 is TGTGCCAGCAGCCCACCTCCGGACAGGGGAATCTACGAGCAGTACTTC.

This chain links TRBV10-3 with TRBJ2-1, with 14 bases lining up with TRBD2. Germline V CDR1 and CDR2: ENHRY, SYGVKD. The J segment lost 5 bases and the V segment lost 2 bases, leaving 2 bases of the junction unmatched. This CDR3 region has 16 residues. The CDR3 region has the DNA TGTGCCATCAGTGAGGTGGGACTAGCGGGAGACAATGAGCAGTTCTTC. It translates to CAISEVGLAGDNEQFF.

The rearrangement uses TRBV5-6 and TRBJ2-7; 12 positions agree with TRBD1. The CDR3 spans 17 residues. Germline CDR1 reads SGHDT; CDR2 reads YYEEEE. Trimming at V came to 4 bases and at J to 4 bases, leaving 12 bases not matched to a gene. The CDR3 region has the DNA TGTGCCAGCAGCCGACTGCTGGGGACAGGGGGCTCTTACGAGCAGTACTTC. Its protein is CASSRLLGTGGSYEQYF.

This clonotype has only a few counts. V is TRBV6-1 and J is TRBJ2-7; 7 bases agree with TRBD1. Germline V gene data show CDR1 as MNHNS and CDR2 as SASEGT. V trimming: 6 bases; J trimming: 5 bases; junction bases outside the gene matches: 10. The CDR3 is 14 amino acids. CDR3 sequence: CASRPDRVVHEQYF. DNA of the CDR3: TGTGCCAGCAGACCCGACAGGGTAGTCCACGAGCAGTACTTC.

This clonotype was observed a handful of times. The V and J genes are TRBV20-1 and TRBJ1-4; the D gene is possibly TRBD1 (6 bases). V gave up 0 bases and J gave up 5 bases, with 10 bases separating them. CDR1 is DFQATT and CDR2 is SNEGSKA in the germline V gene (reference sequence). The CDR3 has 14 residues. In DNA form, the CDR3 reads TGCAGTGCTAGAGATCCCCAGGGGAATGAAAAACTGTTTTTT. Its protein is CSARDPQGNEKLFF.

This clonotype was seen at least ten times. The rearrangement links TRBV9 to TRBJ2-3; 11 nucleotides agree with TRBD2. The CDR3 has 15 residues. V shed 2 bases, J shed 6 bases, and the junction held 5 bases outside the gene matches. Looked up from germline, CDR1 is SGDLS and CDR2 is YYNGEE. This chain's CDR3 is CASSVTSGGGDTQYF. CDR3 DNA: TGTGCCAGCAGCGTTACTAGCGGGGGCGGGGATACGCAGTATTTT.

This clonotype was found a few times. One junction end does not reproduce the germline sequence, and a read error may be involved. This chain joins TRBV11-2 and TRBJ2-1; 12 bases line up with TRBD2. Per the germline V gene, CDR1 is SGHAT and CDR2 is FQNNGV. The CDR3 runs to 13 residues. The CDR3 nucleotides are TGTGCCAGCAGCTTAGATGGTTCCGGGACTAGCGGGTTC. As protein: CASSLDGSGTSGF.

This clonotype was counted at least ten times. CDR3 DNA: TGTGCCAGCAGTTCAGGGATGGGCGGCGGGGGCACTGAAGCTTTCTTT. It yields the protein CASSSGMGGGGTEAFF. This chain joins TRBV12-3 or TRBV12-4 and TRBJ1-1, with D perhaps matching TRBD1 (5 bases). There are 16 residues in the CDR3. Trimming took off 4 bases at V and 4 bases at J, with 19 bases between the two ends.

The chain has TRBV5-6 and TRBJ2-1; TRBD2 matches at 12 bases. Per the germline V gene, CDR1 is SGHDT and CDR2 is YYEEEE. V gave up 4 bases and J gave up 4 bases; unmatched junction bases: 6. This CDR3 is built from 16 residues. The CDR3: CASSQTGTSGYNEQFF. CDR3 in DNA: TGTGCCAGCAGCCAAACCGGGACTAGCGGGTACAATGAGCAGTTCTTC.

This sequence joins TRBV25-1 and TRBJ2-1; D ambiguous. The CDR3 covers 15 residues. CDR1 MGHDK and CDR2 SYGVNS come from the germline V gene. V was shortened by 1 base and J by 5 bases, with 12 bases between the two germline ends. The DNA of the CDR3 is TGTGCCAGCAGTGAATCTGGAAAGGCAAACAATGAGCAGTTCTTC. Its translation: CASSESGKANNEQFF.

As DNA, the CDR3 is TGTGCCACCAGCAGAGATGGGACAGGGGGCGGGGAGCTGTTTTTT. It specifies CATSRDGTGGGELFF. The chain carries TRBV15 and TRBJ2-2; 11 bases agree with TRBD1. The CDR3 totals 15 residues. Germline V CDR1 and CDR2: LNHNV, YYDKDF (reference sequence). The V and J ends lost 0 bases and 7 bases, in that order; junction bases with no gene match: 1.

This clonotype was found a few times. This chain joins TRBV9 and TRBJ2-5, with 7 bases that match TRBD2. The CDR3 contains 14 residues. Germline lookup yields CDR1 SGDLS and CDR2 YYNGEE. The J segment lost 5 bases and the V segment lost 5 bases, leaving 9 bases of the junction unmatched. The CDR3 DNA is TGTGCCAGCAGTCCGGGACTAATCACGGAGACCCAGTACTTC. Its protein product is CASSPGLITETQYF.

This clonotype was found a few times. This chain connects TRBV4-3 to TRBJ2-4, with TRBD1 as a possible D gene (5 bases). The germline gives CDR1 LGHNA, CDR2 YSLEER. Trimming pared 4 bases from V and 5 bases from J, leaving 21 bases between. The CDR3 is 17 residues long. The CDR3: CASSRRLQGLGENIQYF. The CDR3, as DNA: TGCGCCAGCAGCCGCAGACTTCAGGGATTAGGAGAAAACATTCAGTACTTC.

Concerning this clonotype: The junction departs from the called germline gene at one end, perhaps through a read error. The chain couples TRBV24-1 to TRBJ2-2, with a possible D match to TRBD1 (7 bases). Germline CDR1 KGHDR, CDR2 SFDVKD. The CDR3 length is 17 residues. The DNA of the CDR3 is TGTGCCACCAGTGACCCATCTGAGGCAGGGGGGACCGGAGAGCTGTTTTTT. Translating gives CATSDPSEAGGTGELFF.

The chain links TRBV12-3 or TRBV12-4 to TRBJ2-3; no reliable D call. Between the trimmed V and J ends, which lost 7 bases and 4 bases, there was a span of 15 bases. The CDR3 spans 14 residues. The CDR3 region has the DNA TGTGCCAGCACCTCATCCAGGTCTGCAGATACGCAGTATTTT. Encoded protein: CASTSSRSADTQYF.

In its sample, this clonotype was seen a few times. This rearrangement joins TRBV18 to TRBJ2-7, with D possibly TRBD2 on 5 matching bases. CDR3 size: 13 residues. Germline V gives CDR1 KGHSH, CDR2 LQKENI. V lost 2 bases, J lost 7 bases, and 12 bases lay in between. The CDR3: CASSPTDSGEQYF. For the CDR3, the DNA is TGTGCCAGCTCACCAACGGACTCAGGAGAGCAGTACTTC.

Only a few counts were recorded for this clonotype. One junction end disagrees with the germline gene, perhaps due to a read error. V is TRBV7-8 and J is TRBJ2-1; 10 bases are shared with TRBD2. Germline assignment: CDR1 SGHVS and CDR2 FQNEAQ. The CDR3 is made up of 16 amino acids. The CDR3 protein is CVSSRDRASGSNEQFF. Here the CDR3 DNA reads TGTGTCAGCAGCCGAGATAGGGCTAGCGGGAGCAATGAGCAGTTCTTC.

This clonotype occurred a few times. The chain's CDR3 is CASTLLGPEKLFF. The DNA of the CDR3 is TGTGCCAGCACCCTCTTGGGGCCCGAAAAACTGTTTTTT. The genes are TRBV12-3 or TRBV12-4 and TRBJ1-4, with a possible D match to TRBD1 (5 bases). The CDR3 totals 13 residues. V was pared by 7 bases and J by 8 bases, with 14 bases between.

In regard to this clonotype: An end of the junction does not agree with germline; a read error may underlie this. The gene calls are TRBV2 and TRBJ1-4; D unresolved. Germline V gene sequence: CDR1 SNHLY, CDR2 FYNNEI. This CDR3 region has 14 residues. CDR3 DNA sequence: TGTGGCAGCAGTCCCCCCCCAGCGGGGGAAAAACTGTTTTTT. Translated, it gives CGSSPPPAGEKLFF.

This clonotype appeared many times. The genes are TRBV5-1 and TRBJ2-7; D may be TRBD1 or TRBD2 (7 bases each). The CDR3 totals 15 residues. Germline V gene lookup returns CDR1 SGHRS and CDR2 YFSETQ. V dropped 4 bases and J dropped 3 bases, with 17 bases sitting between them. DNA for the CDR3: TGCGCCAGCAGCGCGAGACAGGGAGGGAACTACGAGCAGTACTTC. It translates to CASSARQGGNYEQYF. The variable domain in full, completed from reference TRBV5-1 and TRBJ2-7, reads KAGVTQTPRYLIKTRGQQVTLSCSPISGHRSVSWYQQTPGQGLQFLFEYFSETQRNKGNFPGRFSGRQFSNSRSEMNVSTLELGDSALYLCASSARQGGNYEQYFGPGTRLTVT.

This clonotype appeared many times. The rearrangement uses TRBV12-3 or TRBV12-4 and TRBJ1-5; D gene uncertain. CDR3 length: 15 residues. V lost 5 bases to trimming and J lost 2 bases, with 13 bases between them. CDR3 nucleotide sequence: TGTGCCAGCAGTCAGGACGGACTTCGCAATCAGCCCCAGCATTTT. This gives the protein CASSQDGLRNQPQHF.

This clonotype was counted a few times. The chain links TRBV29-1 to TRBJ2-5, with D maybe TRBD1 (6 bases). With 6 bases removed from V and 2 bases from J, the gap between germline ends came to 13 bases. Germline V gene sequence: CDR1 SQVTM, CDR2 ANQGSEA. The CDR3 extends over 13 amino acids. The CDR3: CSVLQGKQETQYF. DNA for the CDR3: TGCAGCGTGCTACAGGGAAAACAAGAGACCCAGTACTTC.

V usage is TRBV27 and J usage is TRBJ2-7, with D possibly TRBD1 on 6 matching bases. Trimming shortened V by 6 bases and J by 3 bases, and 18 bases separated the two germline ends. The CDR3 has 15 amino acids. Germline CDR1 reads MNHEY; CDR2 reads SMNVEV (reference sequence). The CDR3 sequence: CASSQQGRANYEQYF. The CDR3 DNA reads as TGTGCCAGCAGCCAACAGGGCCGAGCTAACTACGAGCAGTACTTC.